A single count supports the clone carrying this TCR beta chain. Its antigen is undetermined. Sorting based on CD45RO/CCR7/CD25/CD127/CD95/CD27 separated CD4+ naive, central memory, regulatory and stem cell-like memory cells. The data stem from a study of beta chain features in type 1 diabetes. Study context: All samples combined gave 107,917,701 sorted cells for examination.

Findings and limits, study-wide: Insertions at VDJ junctions were less frequent in type 1 diabetes patients. These patients also deleted more nucleotides at the same junctions.

Expressed TCRB transcripts were sequenced, since all the RNA that had been isolated was reverse transcribed. Average reads for naive, central memory and regulatory T cell samples were some 3.9 million. Profiled with immunoSEQ multiplex PCR; TCRdb holds only in-frame clones, not every one. The sample consists of 250,000 or so clones, about 71% of them appearing once. V was shortened by 0 bases and J by 3 bases, with 7 bases between the two germline ends. The CDR3 consists of 15 residues. Germline V lookup: CDR1 SGHNT, CDR2 YYREEE (reference sequence). This sequence originates from a man aged 25-40 years in good health. Material for sequencing was naive CD4+ T cells from blood. J is TRBJ2-6 and V is TRBV5-4, with no clear D. The CDR3 loop is CASSLDPDGANVLTF. The DNA of the CDR3 is TGTGCCAGCAGCTTGGATCCAGATGGGGCCAACGTCCTGACTTTC.